This record looks at one T cell receptor beta chain sequence and its context. How the authors handled the data: Reference gene primer amplification gave nucleated cell count estimates. Sequencing used immunoSEQ multiplex PCR; TCRdb keeps in-frame clones, though not all of them. From that table come the V and J calls and clone size; the DNA was used to work out D and trimming. The sample carries 200,000 to 250,000 clones, around 85% recorded once. This specimen comes from a study of blood T cell repertoires in COVID-19. Study overall: The United States, Italy and Spain provided the acute and convalescent COVID-19 samples.

CDR1 LGHNA and CDR2 YNFKEQ come from the germline V gene. This CDR3 spans 17 amino acids. The ends lost 1 base at V and 4 bases at J; junction bases unmatched: 9. Allocation to cohorts depended on clinical history reported by the participants. The chain recombines TRBV4-2 with TRBJ1-5, with 8 bases fitting TRBD1. The sequence was obtained from a woman aged 50 to 65 in a cohort exposed to, infected with or recovered from COVID-19 (not recorded which). Source material: PBMCs or T cells enriched from blood (not recorded which). As DNA, the CDR3 is TGTGCCAGCAGCCAAGGCTCCCAGGGGGCAGGTAATCAGCCCCAGCATTTT. It encodes CASSQGSQGAGNQPQHF.